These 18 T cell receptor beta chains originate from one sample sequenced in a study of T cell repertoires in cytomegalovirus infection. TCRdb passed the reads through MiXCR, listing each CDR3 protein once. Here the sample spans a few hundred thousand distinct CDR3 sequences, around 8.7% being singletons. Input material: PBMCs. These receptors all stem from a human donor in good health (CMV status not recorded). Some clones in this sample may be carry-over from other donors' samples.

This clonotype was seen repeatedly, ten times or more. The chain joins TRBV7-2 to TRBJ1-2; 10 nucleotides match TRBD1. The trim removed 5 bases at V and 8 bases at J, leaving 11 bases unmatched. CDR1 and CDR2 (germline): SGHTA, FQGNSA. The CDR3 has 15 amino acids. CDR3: CASSLDRGPTGGYTF. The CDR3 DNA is TGTGCCAGCAGCCTTGACAGGGGGCCTACGGGCGGCTACACCTTC.

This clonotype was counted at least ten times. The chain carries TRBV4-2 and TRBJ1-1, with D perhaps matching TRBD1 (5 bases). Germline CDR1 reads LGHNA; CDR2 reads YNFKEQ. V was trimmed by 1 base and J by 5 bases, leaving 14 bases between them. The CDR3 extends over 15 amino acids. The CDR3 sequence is CASSQVKGRWTEAFF. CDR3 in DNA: TGTGCCAGCAGCCAAGTTAAGGGGCGGTGGACTGAAGCTTTCTTT.

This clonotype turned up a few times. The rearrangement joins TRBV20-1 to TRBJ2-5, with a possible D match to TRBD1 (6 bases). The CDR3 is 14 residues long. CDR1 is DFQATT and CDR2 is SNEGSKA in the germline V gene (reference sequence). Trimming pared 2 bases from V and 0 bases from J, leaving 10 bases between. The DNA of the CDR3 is TGCAGTGCTAGACAGACAGGCTACCAAGAGACCCAGTACTTC. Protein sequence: CSARQTGYQETQYF.

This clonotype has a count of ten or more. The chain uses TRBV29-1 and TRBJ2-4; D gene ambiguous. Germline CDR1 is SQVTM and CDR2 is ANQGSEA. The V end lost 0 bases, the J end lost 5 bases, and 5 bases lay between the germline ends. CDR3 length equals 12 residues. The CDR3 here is CSVEETENIQYF. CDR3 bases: TGCAGCGTTGAAGAAACAGAAAACATTCAGTACTTC.

Here the CDR3 reads CASSLWGNYEQYF. In DNA, the CDR3 is TGTGCCAGCAGTTTGTGGGGGAACTACGAGCAGTACTTC. The chain combines TRBV12-3 or TRBV12-4 with TRBJ2-7; D is perhaps TRBD1 or TRBD2 (5 bases each). The V end lost 3 bases, the J end lost 3 bases, and 9 bases lay between the germline ends. CDR3 size: 13 residues.

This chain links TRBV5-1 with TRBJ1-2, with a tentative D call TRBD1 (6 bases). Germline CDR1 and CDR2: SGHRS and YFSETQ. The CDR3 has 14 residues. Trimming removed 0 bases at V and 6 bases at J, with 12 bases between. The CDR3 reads CASSLDRASDGYTF. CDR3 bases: TGCGCCAGCAGCTTGGACAGGGCGAGCGATGGCTACACCTTC.

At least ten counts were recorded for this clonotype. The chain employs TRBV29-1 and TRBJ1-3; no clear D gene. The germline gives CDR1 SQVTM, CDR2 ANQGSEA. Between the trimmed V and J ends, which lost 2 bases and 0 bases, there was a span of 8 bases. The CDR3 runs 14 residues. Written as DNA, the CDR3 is TGCAGCGTTGAATCAGGCCTCTCTGGAAACACCATATATTTT. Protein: CSVESGLSGNTIYF.

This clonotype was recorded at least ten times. The CDR3 loop reads CASRLPGPLHF. The CDR3 nucleotides read TGTGCCAGCAGGCTCCCGGGGCCCCTCCACTTT. The chain carries TRBV28 and TRBJ1-6; D is unresolved. Germline CDR1 and CDR2: MDHEN and SYDVKM. Trimming removed 6 bases from V and 13 bases from J, with 10 bases in between. The CDR3 consists of 11 residues.

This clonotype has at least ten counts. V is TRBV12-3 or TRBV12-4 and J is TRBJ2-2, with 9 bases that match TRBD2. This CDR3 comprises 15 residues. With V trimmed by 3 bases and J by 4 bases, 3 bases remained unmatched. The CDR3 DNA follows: TGTGCCAGCAGTTTTCTAGCGGGAAGCACCGGGGAGCTGTTTTTT. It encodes CASSFLAGSTGELFF.

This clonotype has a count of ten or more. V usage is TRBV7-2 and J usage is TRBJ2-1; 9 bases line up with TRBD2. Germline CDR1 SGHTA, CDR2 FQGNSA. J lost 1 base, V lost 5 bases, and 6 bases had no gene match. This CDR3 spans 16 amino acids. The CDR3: CASSPVSGSSYNEQFF. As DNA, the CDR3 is TGTGCCAGCAGCCCGGTTAGCGGGAGTTCCTACAATGAGCAGTTCTTC.

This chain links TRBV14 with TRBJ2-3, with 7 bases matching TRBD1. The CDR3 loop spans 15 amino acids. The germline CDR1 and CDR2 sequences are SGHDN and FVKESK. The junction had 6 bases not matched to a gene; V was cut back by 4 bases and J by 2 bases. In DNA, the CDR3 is TGTGCCAGCAGCCGTAGGGACAGCCACACAGATACGCAGTATTTT. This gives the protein CASSRRDSHTDTQYF.

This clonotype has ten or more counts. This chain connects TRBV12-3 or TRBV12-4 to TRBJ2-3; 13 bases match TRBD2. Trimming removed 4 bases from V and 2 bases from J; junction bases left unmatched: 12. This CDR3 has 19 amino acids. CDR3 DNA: TGTGCCAGCAGTTACTCCAATTCTGGACTAGCGGGGGCCACAGATACGCAGTATTTT. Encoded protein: CASSYSNSGLAGATDTQYF.

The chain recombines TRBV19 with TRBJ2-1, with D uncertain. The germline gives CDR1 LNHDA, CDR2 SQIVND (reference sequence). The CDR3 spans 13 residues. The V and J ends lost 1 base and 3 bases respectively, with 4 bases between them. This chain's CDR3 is CASSIGGYNEQFF. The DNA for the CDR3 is TGTGCCAGTAGTATAGGGGGCTACAATGAGCAGTTCTTC.

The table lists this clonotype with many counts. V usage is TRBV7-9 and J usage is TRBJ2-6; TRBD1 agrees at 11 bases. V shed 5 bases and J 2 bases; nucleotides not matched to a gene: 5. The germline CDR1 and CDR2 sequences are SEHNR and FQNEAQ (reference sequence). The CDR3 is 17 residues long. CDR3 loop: CASSAPGQGAGANVLTF. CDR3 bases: TGTGCCAGCAGCGCACCGGGACAGGGGGCTGGGGCCAACGTCCTGACTTTC.

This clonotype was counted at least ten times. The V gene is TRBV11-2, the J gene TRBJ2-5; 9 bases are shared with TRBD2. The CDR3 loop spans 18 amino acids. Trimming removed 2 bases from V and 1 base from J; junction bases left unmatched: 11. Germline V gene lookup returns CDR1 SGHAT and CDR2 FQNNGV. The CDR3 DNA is TGTGCCAGCAGCTTAAAGCTAGCGGGAACGGTGGGCCAAGAGACCCAGTACTTC. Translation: CASSLKLAGTVGQETQYF.

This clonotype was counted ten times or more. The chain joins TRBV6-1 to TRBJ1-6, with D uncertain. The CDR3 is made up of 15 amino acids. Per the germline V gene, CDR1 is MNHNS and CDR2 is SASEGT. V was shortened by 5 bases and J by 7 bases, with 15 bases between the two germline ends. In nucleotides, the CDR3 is TGTGCCAGCAGTCTGGAGCAACCGCGGAATTCACCCCTCCACTTT. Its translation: CASSLEQPRNSPLHF.

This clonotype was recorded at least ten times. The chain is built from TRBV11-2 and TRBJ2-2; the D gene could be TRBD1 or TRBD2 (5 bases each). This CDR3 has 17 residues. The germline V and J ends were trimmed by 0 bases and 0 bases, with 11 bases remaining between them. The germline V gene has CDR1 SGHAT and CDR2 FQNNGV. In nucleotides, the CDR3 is TGTGCCAGCAGCTTAGATGTGAGGGGCGCGAACACCGGGGAGCTGTTTTTT. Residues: CASSLDVRGANTGELFF.

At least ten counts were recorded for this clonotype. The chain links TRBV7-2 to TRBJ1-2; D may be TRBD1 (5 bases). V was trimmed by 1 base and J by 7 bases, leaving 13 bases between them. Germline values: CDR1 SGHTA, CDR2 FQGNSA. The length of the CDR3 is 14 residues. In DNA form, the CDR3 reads TGTGCCAGCAGCTTAGGACAGCTGACGGGTGGCTACACCTTC. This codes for CASSLGQLTGGYTF.